This T cell receptor (beta chain) comes out of a study of blood T cell repertoires in COVID-19. Germline V CDR1 and CDR2: SGHRS, YFSETQ. The length of the CDR3 is 15 residues. V was shortened by 0 bases and J by 9 bases, with 13 bases between the two germline ends. Methods used by the authors: Reference gene primer amplification gave nucleated cell count estimates. Method: immunoSEQ multiplex PCR; TCRdb's copy keeps in-frame clones and lacks some. D and trimming were read from the DNA, whereas the V and J calls and clone size are those reported in that table. Of a few hundred thousand clones listed, approximately 86% were seen once; the top ten hold 5.5% to 7.5%.

The sample was peripheral blood. V usage is TRBV5-1 and J usage is TRBJ1-6; possibly TRBD1 for D (5 bases). The clonotype comes from a woman between 65 and 79 years old with active or convalescent COVID-19. The CDR3 protein is CASSLVGRQGSPLHF. The CDR3 nucleotides read TGCGCCAGCAGCTTGGTCGGGAGGCAGGGTTCACCCCTCCACTTT.